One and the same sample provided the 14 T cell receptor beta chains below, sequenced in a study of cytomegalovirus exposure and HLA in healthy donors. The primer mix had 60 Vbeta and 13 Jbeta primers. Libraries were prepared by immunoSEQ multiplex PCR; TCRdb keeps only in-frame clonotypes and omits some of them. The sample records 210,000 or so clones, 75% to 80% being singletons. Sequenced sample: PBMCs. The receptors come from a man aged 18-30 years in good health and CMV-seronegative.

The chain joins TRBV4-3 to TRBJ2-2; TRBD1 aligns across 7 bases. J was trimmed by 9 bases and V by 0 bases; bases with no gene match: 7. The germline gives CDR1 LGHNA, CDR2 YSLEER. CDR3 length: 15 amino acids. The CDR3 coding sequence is TGCGCCAGCAGCCAAGATCTATGGGACAGCCGGGAGCTGTTTTTT. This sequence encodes CASSQDLWDSRELFF.

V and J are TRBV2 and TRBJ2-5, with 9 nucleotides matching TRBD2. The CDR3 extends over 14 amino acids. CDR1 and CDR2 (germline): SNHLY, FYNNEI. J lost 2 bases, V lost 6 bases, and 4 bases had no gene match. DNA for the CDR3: TGTGCCAGCAGGCGTAGCGGGGGACAAGAGACCCAGTACTTC. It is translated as CASRRSGGQETQYF.

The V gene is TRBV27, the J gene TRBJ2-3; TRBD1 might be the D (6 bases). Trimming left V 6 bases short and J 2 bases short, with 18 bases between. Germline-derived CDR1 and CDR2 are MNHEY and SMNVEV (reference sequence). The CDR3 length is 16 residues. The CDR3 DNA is TGTGCCAGCAGAATCATTCGGGACACTTACACAGATACGCAGTATTTT. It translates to CASRIIRDTYTDTQYF.

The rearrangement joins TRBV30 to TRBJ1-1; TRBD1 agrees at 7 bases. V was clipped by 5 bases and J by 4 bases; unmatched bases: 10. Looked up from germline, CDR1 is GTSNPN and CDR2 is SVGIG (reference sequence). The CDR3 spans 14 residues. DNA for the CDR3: TGTGCCTGGTACAGGACAGGCAAGTCCACTGAAGCTTTCTTT. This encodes CAWYRTGKSTEAFF.

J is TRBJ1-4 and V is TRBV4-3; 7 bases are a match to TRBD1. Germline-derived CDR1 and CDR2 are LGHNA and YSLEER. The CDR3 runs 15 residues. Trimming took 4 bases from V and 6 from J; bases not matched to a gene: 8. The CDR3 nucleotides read TGCGCCAGCAGCCCCGACAGGGCGACTTATGAAAAACTGTTTTTT. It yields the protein CASSPDRATYEKLFF.

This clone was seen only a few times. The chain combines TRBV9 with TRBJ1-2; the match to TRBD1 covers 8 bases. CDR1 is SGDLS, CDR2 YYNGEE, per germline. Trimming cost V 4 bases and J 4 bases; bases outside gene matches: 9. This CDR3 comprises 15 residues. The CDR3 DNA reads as TGTGCCAGCAGCCCAGGGACAGGAAACTTCTATGGCTACACCTTC. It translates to CASSPGTGNFYGYTF.

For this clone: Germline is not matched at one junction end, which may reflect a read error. DNA for the CDR3: TGTGCCAGCAGTGACTCGAGGAGGGATAAGGCCGGGGAGCTGCTTTTT. As protein: CASSDSRRDKAGELLF. The chain has TRBV6-4 and TRBJ2-2; D is perhaps TRBD2 (6 bases). CDR1 is MRHNA, CDR2 SNTAGT, per germline. There are 16 residues in the CDR3.

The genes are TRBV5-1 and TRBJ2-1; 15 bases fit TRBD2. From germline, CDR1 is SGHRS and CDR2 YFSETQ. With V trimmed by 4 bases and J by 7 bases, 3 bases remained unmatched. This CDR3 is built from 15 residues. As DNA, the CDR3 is TGCGCCAGCAGCCAAGGACTAGCGGGGGGGAATGAGCAGTTCTTC. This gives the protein CASSQGLAGGNEQFF.

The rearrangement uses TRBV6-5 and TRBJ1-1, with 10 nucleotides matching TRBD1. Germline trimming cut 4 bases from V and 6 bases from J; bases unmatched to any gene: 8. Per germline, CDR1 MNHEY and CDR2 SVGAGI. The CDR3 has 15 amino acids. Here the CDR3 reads CASSWGTGESAEAFF. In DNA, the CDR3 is TGTGCCAGCAGTTGGGGGACAGGGGAAAGCGCTGAAGCTTTCTTT.

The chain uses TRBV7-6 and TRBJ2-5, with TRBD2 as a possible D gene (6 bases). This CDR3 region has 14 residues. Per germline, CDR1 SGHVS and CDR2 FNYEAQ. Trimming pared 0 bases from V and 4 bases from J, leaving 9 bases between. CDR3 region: CASSLAASAETQYF. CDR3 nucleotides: TGTGCCAGCAGCTTAGCAGCTAGCGCAGAGACCCAGTACTTC. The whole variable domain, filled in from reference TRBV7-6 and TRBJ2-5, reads GAGVSQSPRYKVTKRGQDVALRCDPISGHVSLYWYRQALGQGPEFLTYFNYEAQQDKSGLPNDRFSAERPEGSISTLTIQRTEQRDSAMYRCASSLAASAETQYFGPGTRLLVL.

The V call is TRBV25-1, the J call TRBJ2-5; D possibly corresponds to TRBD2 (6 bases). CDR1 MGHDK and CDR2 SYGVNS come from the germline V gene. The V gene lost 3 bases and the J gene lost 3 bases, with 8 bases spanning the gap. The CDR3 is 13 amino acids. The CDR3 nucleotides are TGTGCCAGCAGTGATAGCGGTAAAGAGACCCAGTACTTC. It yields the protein CASSDSGKETQYF. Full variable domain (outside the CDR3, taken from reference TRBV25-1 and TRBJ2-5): EADIYQTPRYLVIGTGKKITLECSQTMGHDKMYWYQQDPGMELHLIHYSYGVNSTEKGDLSSESTVSRIRTEHFPLTLESARPSHTSQYLCASSDSGKETQYFGPGTRLLVL.

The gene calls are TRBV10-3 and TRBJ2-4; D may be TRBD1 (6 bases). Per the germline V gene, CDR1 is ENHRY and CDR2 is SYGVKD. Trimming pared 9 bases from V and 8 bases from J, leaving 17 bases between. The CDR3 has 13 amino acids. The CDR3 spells CAIQRGDTDIQYF. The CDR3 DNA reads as TGTGCCATACAACGAGGGGACACGGACATTCAGTACTTC.

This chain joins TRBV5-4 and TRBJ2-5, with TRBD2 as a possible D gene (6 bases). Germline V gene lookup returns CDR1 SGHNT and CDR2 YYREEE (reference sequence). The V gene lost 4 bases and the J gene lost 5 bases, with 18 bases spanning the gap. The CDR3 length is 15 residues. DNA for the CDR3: TGTGCCAGCAGCCGGGCAGCGGGCTTGGGGGAGACCCAGTACTTC. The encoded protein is CASSRAAGLGETQYF.

The CDR3 bases are TGTGCCAGCAGTGATCTTCTAGCGGGAGAGCCGGAGACCCAGTACTTC. This gives the protein CASSDLLAGEPETQYF. The V call is TRBV25-1, the J call TRBJ2-5; 10 bases line up with TRBD2. CDR3 length equals 16 residues. The germline V gene encodes CDR1 MGHDK and CDR2 SYGVNS. The V and J ends lost 3 bases and 5 bases, in that order; junction bases with no gene match: 9.